Reported below is one T cell receptor beta chain. This sample is drawn from a study of blood T cells in healthy people across ages. The CDR3 sequence is 14 residues long. Germline CDR1 ENHRY, CDR2 SYGVKD. J gave up 4 bases and V 4 bases, and 1 base lay outside the gene matches. Together with a sample-barcoded 5' primer, a J-beta primer mix was included in a second PCR lasting about 6 to 11 cycles. Each cDNA molecule, via a template-switch adaptor with 12 random nucleotides, was tagged. In TCRdb, the 5' RACE reads were re-called with MiXCR into one record per CDR3 protein. This table has more than 650,000 distinct CDR3 sequences, roughly 20% appearing once. PBMCs numbering at least 6 million were isolated per sample.

The sequenced sample was blood. V usage is TRBV10-3 and J usage is TRBJ2-3, with TRBD2 matching 11 bases. The clonotype originates from a man between 65 and 85 years old in good health. The CDR3 reads CAISVAGGPDTQYF. In DNA form, the CDR3 reads TGTGCCATCAGTGTAGCGGGGGGGCCAGATACGCAGTATTTT.